This T cell receptor (beta chain) stems from a study of blood T cell repertoires in COVID-19 (TCRdb year 2020). In terms of the full investigation: Samples from collaborators originated in the United States, Italy and Spain and spanned both the acute and convalescent phases of COVID-19. Samples were obtained from the ongoing ImmuneRACE study (first 160 participants) and from 1,200 or so subjects provided by 6 global collaborators. A de-identified subject ID, COVID-19 status, age in years and sex were almost always included in the sample metadata. The repertoires were released in a freely available public database intended as a resource for research on the immune response to SARS-CoV-2. Subjects who had been exposed to COVID-19, were actively infected with it, or had recovered from it provided the deeply sampled blood TCRbeta repertoires that made up the dataset. Where available, HLA class I and class II types were obtained from metadata supplied by the sample provider rather than from assay-based typing. The prospective study material was composed of cDNA or gDNA derived from T cells, B-cell-depleted T cells, or PBMCs.

A note on this clone: It lacks a known antigen. Per-base quality was not reported, and no clone a single base away is much larger than it.

CDR1 LGHDT and CDR2 YNNKEL were looked up in the germline V gene (reference sequence). Its CDR3 holds 14 amino acids, cysteine through phenylalanine. Solely the CDR3 DNA is kept, with 42 bases framed from the first base. V loses 6 bases, J loses 4 bases, and the germline ends lie 15 bases apart. The immunoSEQ Assay, a bias-controlled multiplex PCR, was used to amplify TCRbeta CDR3 regions from genomic DNA. As for how the authors treated the data: Within the assay, amplification of reference gene primers was used to estimate how many nucleated cells each sample contained. To quantify the absolute abundance of each unique TCRbeta CDR3 rearrangement, sequence reads were collapsed and filtered. For each sample, productive Simpson clonality was calculated as the square root of Simpson's diversity index across productive rearrangements. The clones in this table, taken by TCRdb from immuneACCESS, are in-frame only. Not every clone is retained; where verified, under half of the shortfall comes from an unresolved V gene, and the cause of the rest is unknown. The V and J calls and clone size were taken over from that table, and D and trimming were inferred from the DNA. Here the sample has roughly 53,000 clones; 90% occur a single time. About 3% of the sample lies in the top ten.

Each collaborating institution followed its own protocols to collect whole blood in K2EDTA tubes. Collaborator samples were shipped for TCRbeta analysis as frozen whole blood, isolated PBMCs, or DNA extracted from either sample type. What the research found in general, with its limitations: The amount of clinical and demographic metadata varied by source and participant and was provided uncurated.

This clonotype was sampled from a human donor in a cohort sampled during active COVID-19. The chain employs TRBV3-1 (or the pseudogene TRBV3-2) and TRBJ1-2; the D gene is perhaps TRBD1, on 6 matching bases. Material for sequencing was peripheral blood. CDR3 reads: CASSRGGGLYGYTF. Here is the DNA: TGTGCCAGCAGTCGAGGGGGGGGTCTCTATGGCTACACCTTC.